Many counts were recorded for the clone carrying this TCR beta chain. Trimming stripped 4 bases from V and 4 bases from J, with 10 bases between. The CDR3 is 13 amino acids. TCRdb re-analysed the PCR reads in MiXCR, keeping a single row per CDR3 protein. The data hold approximately 84,000 distinct CDR3 sequences, with around 49% observed a single time. The source of the sample is a study of CDR3 diversity in severe acne. This receptor was taken from a male donor in good health, without acne. Sequencing input: blood. The V gene is TRBV12-3 or TRBV12-4, the J gene TRBJ1-2, with TRBD1 as a possible D gene (5 bases). The CDR3 sequence is CASSSRGGYGYTF. The CDR3, as DNA: TGTGCCAGCAGTTCCCGGGGGGGCTATGGCTACACCTTC.